This TCR beta chain derives from a study of blood T cell repertoires in COVID-19. Study at large: The origin of the acute and convalescent COVID-19 samples was the United States, Italy and Spain.

CDR1 and CDR2 (germline): MGHRA, YSYEKL. This CDR3 is built from 12 residues. V gave up 4 bases and J gave up 6 bases, with 10 bases separating them. This clone turned up a few times. Method: immunoSEQ multiplex PCR; TCRdb's copy keeps in-frame clones and lacks some. The sample shows a few hundred thousand clones, about 88% of them seen only once. The gene calls are TRBV4-1 and TRBJ2-7, with D possibly being TRBD1 (6 bases). Sample: peripheral blood. The sequence was obtained from a woman between 40 and 50 years old who had recovered from COVID-19. The CDR3 bases are TGCGCCAGCAGCCCCCCAGGGGTCGAGCAGTACTTC. It specifies CASSPPGVEQYF.